This passage covers 18 T cell receptor beta chains from one sample sequenced in a study of CD8 T cells in Susac syndrome. It was with random hexamers that 0.5 to 1 ug RNA was reverse transcribed. TCRdb fed the immunoSEQ multiplex PCR reads into MiXCR, producing one record per CDR3 protein. The sample gives approximately 100,000 distinct CDR3 sequences, around 90% of which show up once; less than 0.15% is in the top ten. The sequenced material came from CD4+ T cells from PBMCs. All receptors come from a human donor in good health.

V is TRBV6-1 and J is TRBJ1-1; 7 bases align to TRBD1. The CDR3 length is 12 residues. J gave up 12 bases and V 10 bases, and 14 bases lay outside the gene matches. Germline loops: CDR1 MNHNS, CDR2 SASEGT. This CDR3 reads CATPGATGISFF. The CDR3 DNA sequence: TGTGCCACCCCCGGGGCGACAGGGATATCTTTCTTT.

The chain carries TRBV9 and TRBJ2-2; D gene unclear. Trimming removed 0 bases at V and 1 base at J, with 13 bases between. CDR1 and CDR2 from the germline V gene are SGDLS and YYNGEE. The CDR3 covers 17 residues. The CDR3 is CASSVVGIALNTGELFF. As DNA, the CDR3 is TGTGCCAGCAGCGTAGTGGGGATCGCCCTGAACACCGGGGAGCTGTTTTTT.

As DNA, the CDR3 is TGTGCCAGCAGCTTGAACCGTTACACTGAAGCTTTCTTT. Translated: CASSLNRYTEAFF. This sequence joins TRBV7-9 and TRBJ1-1; D not certain. The V and J ends lost 3 bases and 3 bases respectively, with 8 bases between them. Looked up from germline, CDR1 is SEHNR and CDR2 is FQNEAQ (reference sequence). This CDR3 contains 13 residues.

The chain joins TRBV5-6 to TRBJ2-5; 8 bases agree with TRBD2. This CDR3 contains 15 residues. In germline, CDR1 is SGHDT, CDR2 YYEEEE. Trimming removed 0 bases from V and 5 bases from J; junction bases left unmatched: 6. This chain's CDR3 is CASSLEGLARETQYF. The CDR3 region has the DNA TGTGCCAGCAGCTTGGAAGGACTAGCCCGGGAGACCCAGTACTTC.

The chain links TRBV9 to TRBJ1-1; no definite D call. This CDR3 region has 14 residues. Germline V gene data show CDR1 as SGDLS and CDR2 as YYNGEE. V lost 1 base to trimming and J lost 5 bases, with 12 bases between them. CDR3 in amino acids: CASSVTPLGTEAFF. DNA of the CDR3: TGTGCCAGCAGCGTAACACCCCTCGGGACTGAAGCTTTCTTT.

The chain couples TRBV6-4 to TRBJ2-1, with a possible D match to TRBD2 (5 bases). The CDR3 is 12 residues long. Between the trimmed V and J ends, which lost 7 bases and 12 bases, there was a span of 16 bases. The germline V gene has CDR1 MRHNA and CDR2 SNTAGT. The CDR3 DNA sequence: TGTGCCAGCAATAGGGCTAGCCGTCGGCAGTTCTTC. It yields the protein CASNRASRRQFF.

The chain carries TRBV20-1 and TRBJ2-3, with 11 bases identical to TRBD2. This CDR3 is 18 amino acids long. Germline assignment: CDR1 DFQATT and CDR2 SNEGSKA (reference sequence). The V gene end was trimmed by 1 base and the J gene end by 1 base; junction bases not matched to a gene: 10. The CDR3 reads CSARGPGQLAGGTDTQYF. CDR3 coding DNA: TGCAGTGCTAGAGGGCCGGGACAACTAGCGGGGGGCACAGATACGCAGTATTTT.

This chain links TRBV12-3 or TRBV12-4 with TRBJ2-5; D unclear. CDR3 length: 12 residues. V was clipped by 1 base and J by 7 bases, with 7 bases between them. Here the CDR3 reads CASSLGLLTQYF. CDR3 sequence (DNA): TGTGCCAGCAGTTTAGGGTTATTGACCCAGTACTTC.

The V and J genes are TRBV7-2 and TRBJ1-2, with TRBD1 matching over 7 bases. Trimming at V came to 1 base and at J to 0 bases, leaving 11 bases not matched to a gene. The germline gives CDR1 SGHTA, CDR2 FQGNSA. This CDR3 spans 18 amino acids. The CDR3: CASSLVRQGKEANYGYTF. In DNA form, the CDR3 reads TGTGCCAGCAGCTTAGTTCGACAGGGAAAGGAGGCTAACTATGGCTACACCTTC.

The chain combines TRBV3-1 with TRBJ2-7; possibly TRBD1 for D (5 bases). Trimming took off 2 bases at V and 6 bases at J, with 11 bases between the two ends. The CDR3 totals 13 residues. CDR1 LGHDT and CDR2 YNNKEL come from the germline V gene (reference sequence). CDR3 nucleotides: TGTGCCAGCAGCCAAAGAGCAGGGTCCGAGCAGTACTTC. This sequence encodes CASSQRAGSEQYF.

The rearrangement uses TRBV29-1 and TRBJ1-1; TRBD1 might be the D (6 bases). Trimming stripped 3 bases from V and 4 bases from J, with 15 bases between. CDR1 SQVTM and CDR2 ANQGSEA come from the germline V gene. This CDR3 region has 14 residues. The CDR3 protein is CSVEEGGAGTEAFF. The CDR3, as DNA: TGCAGCGTTGAGGAAGGGGGGGCCGGCACTGAAGCTTTCTTT.

The genes are TRBV20-1 and TRBJ1-5; D is unclear. Germline lookup yields CDR1 DFQATT and CDR2 SNEGSKA (reference sequence). This CDR3 comprises 14 residues. V was trimmed by 0 bases and J by 4 bases, leaving 10 bases between them. CDR3 DNA: TGCAGTGCTAGAGACTACATACAGAATCAGCCCCAGCATTTT. This codes for CSARDYIQNQPQHF.

The chain uses TRBV11-2 and TRBJ2-7; weak D call: TRBD1 (5 bases). The V gene lost 3 bases and the J gene lost 3 bases, with 12 bases spanning the gap. The CDR3 is 14 amino acids. Germline values: CDR1 SGHAT, CDR2 FQNNGV. The CDR3 region has the DNA TGTGCCAGCAGCTTGTCCAGGGAACTCTACGAGCAGTACTTC. The encoded protein is CASSLSRELYEQYF.

V gene TRBV7-9 combines with J gene TRBJ1-5; 7 nucleotides match TRBD1. The germline V gene has CDR1 SEHNR and CDR2 FQNEAQ (reference sequence). V lost 4 bases to trimming and J lost 12 bases; unmatched junction nucleotides: 3. The length of the CDR3 is 11 residues. CDR3 amino acids: CASSSDRRQHF. The CDR3 DNA follows: TGTGCCAGCAGCTCGGACAGGCGCCAGCATTTT.

The V gene is TRBV10-3, the J gene TRBJ1-1, with D perhaps matching TRBD1 (5 bases). V gave up 4 bases and J gave up 0 bases, with 9 bases separating them. This CDR3 region has 14 residues. The V gene's germline CDR1 is ENHRY and CDR2 SYGVKD. In nucleotides, the CDR3 is TGTGCCATCAGTGGAAAGGGGATGAACACTGAAGCTTTCTTT. Translation gives CAISGKGMNTEAFF.

This clonotype is a singleton in its sample. This sequence joins TRBV7-9 and TRBJ2-4, with TRBD1 as a possible D gene (8 bases). The germline gives CDR1 SEHNR, CDR2 FQNEAQ (reference sequence). The V and J ends lost 5 bases and 8 bases respectively, with 19 bases between them. CDR3 length equals 15 residues. This CDR3 reads CASSPWTGRVDIQYF. CDR3 nucleotide sequence: TGTGCCAGCAGCCCCTGGACAGGGAGGGTTGACATTCAGTACTTC.

The rearrangement uses TRBV6-5 and TRBJ2-7; 7 nucleotides align to TRBD1. V shed 6 bases, J shed 6 bases, and the junction held 5 bases outside the gene matches. The germline V gene has CDR1 MNHEY and CDR2 SVGAGI. The CDR3 is 12 residues long. The CDR3 region has the DNA TGTGCCAGCAGCGCCGACAGGGCCGAGCAGTACTTC. It codes for CASSADRAEQYF.

This chain links TRBV19 with TRBJ2-1, with D perhaps given as TRBD1 or TRBD2 (6 bases each). CDR1 LNHDA and CDR2 SQIVND come from the germline V gene (reference sequence). This CDR3 has 13 amino acids. V lost 7 bases and J lost 6, with 13 bases in between. The CDR3 region has the DNA TGTGCCAGTATCCCCGGGGGCTCCAATGAGCAGTTCTTC. Its translation is CASIPGGSNEQFF.